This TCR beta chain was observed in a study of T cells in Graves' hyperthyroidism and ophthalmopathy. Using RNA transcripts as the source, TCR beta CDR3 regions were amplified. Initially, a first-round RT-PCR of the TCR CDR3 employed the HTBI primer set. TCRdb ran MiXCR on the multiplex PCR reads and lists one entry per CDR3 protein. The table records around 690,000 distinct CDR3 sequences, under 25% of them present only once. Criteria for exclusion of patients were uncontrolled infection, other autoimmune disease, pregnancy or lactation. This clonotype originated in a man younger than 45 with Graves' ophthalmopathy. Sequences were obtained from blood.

CDR3 sequence reads: CASSHVVGSEQYF. CDR3 coding DNA: TGCGCCAGCAGCCATGTCGTGGGGAGCGAGCAGTACTTC. This chain uses TRBV4-1 with TRBJ2-7; possible D gene TRBD2, 5 bases. In germline, CDR1 is MGHRA, CDR2 YSYEKL. V was shortened by 3 bases and J by 6 bases, with 12 bases between the two germline ends. The CDR3 spans 13 residues.